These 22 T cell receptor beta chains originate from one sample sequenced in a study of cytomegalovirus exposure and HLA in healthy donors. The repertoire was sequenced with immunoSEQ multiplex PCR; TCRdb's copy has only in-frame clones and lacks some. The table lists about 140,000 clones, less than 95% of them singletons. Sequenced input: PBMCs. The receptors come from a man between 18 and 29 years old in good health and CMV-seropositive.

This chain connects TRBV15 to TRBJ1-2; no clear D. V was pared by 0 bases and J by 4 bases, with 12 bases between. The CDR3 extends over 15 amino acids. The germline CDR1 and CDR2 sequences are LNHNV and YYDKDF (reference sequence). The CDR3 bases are TGTGCCACCAGCAGAGAGGCAGGCTTTTCCTATGGCTACACCTTC. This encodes CATSREAGFSYGYTF.

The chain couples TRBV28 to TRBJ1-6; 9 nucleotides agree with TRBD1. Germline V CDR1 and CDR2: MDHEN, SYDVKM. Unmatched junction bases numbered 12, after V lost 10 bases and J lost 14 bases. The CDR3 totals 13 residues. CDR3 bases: TGTGCCACCGGGACAGGGACCGTCGGGTCCCTCCACTTT. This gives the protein CATGTGTVGSLHF.

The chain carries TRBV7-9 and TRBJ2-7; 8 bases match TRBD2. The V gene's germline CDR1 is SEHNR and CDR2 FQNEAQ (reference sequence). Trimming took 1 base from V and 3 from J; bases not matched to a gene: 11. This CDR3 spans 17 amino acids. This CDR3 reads CASSLEGAGVRLYEQYF. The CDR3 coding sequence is TGTGCCAGCAGCTTAGAAGGAGCGGGAGTACGACTCTACGAGCAGTACTTC. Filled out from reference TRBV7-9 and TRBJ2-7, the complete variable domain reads DTGVSQNPRHKITKRGQNVTFRCDPISEHNRLYWYRQTLGQGPEFLTYFQNEAQLEKSRLLSDRFSAERPKGSFSTLEIQRTEQGDSAMYLCASSLEGAGVRLYEQYFGPGTRLTVT.

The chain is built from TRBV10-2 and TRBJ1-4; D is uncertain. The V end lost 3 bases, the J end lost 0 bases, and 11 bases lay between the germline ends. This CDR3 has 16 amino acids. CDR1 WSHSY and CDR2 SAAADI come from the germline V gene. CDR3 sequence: CASSERITATNEKLFF. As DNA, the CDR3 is TGCGCCAGCAGTGAAAGAATTACTGCAACTAATGAAAAACTGTTTTTT.

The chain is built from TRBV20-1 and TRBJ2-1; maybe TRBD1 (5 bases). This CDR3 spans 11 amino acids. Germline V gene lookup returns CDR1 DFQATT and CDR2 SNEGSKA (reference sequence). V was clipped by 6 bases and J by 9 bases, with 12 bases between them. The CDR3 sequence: CSAPRRGEQFF. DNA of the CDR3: TGCAGTGCCCCCCGAAGGGGTGAGCAGTTCTTC.

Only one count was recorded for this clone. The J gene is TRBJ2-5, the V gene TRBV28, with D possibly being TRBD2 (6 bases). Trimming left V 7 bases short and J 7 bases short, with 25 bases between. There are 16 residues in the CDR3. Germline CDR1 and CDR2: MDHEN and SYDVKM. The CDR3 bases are TGTGCCAGCATGGGGCTAAACGGGAGCTCGGTTGGGACCCAGTACTTC. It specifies CASMGLNGSSVGTQYF.

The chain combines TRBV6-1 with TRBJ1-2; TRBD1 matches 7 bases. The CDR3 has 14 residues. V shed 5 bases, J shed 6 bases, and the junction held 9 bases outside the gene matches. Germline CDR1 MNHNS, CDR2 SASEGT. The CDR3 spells CASSILDRDDGYTF. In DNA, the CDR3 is TGTGCCAGCAGTATACTTGACAGGGACGATGGCTACACCTTC.

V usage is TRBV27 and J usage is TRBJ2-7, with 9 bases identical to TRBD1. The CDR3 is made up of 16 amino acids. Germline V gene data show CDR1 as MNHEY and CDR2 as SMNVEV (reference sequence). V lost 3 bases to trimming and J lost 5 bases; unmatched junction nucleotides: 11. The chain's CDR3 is CASSLGPGQGIHEQYF. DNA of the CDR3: TGTGCCAGCAGTTTGGGACCGGGACAGGGTATCCACGAGCAGTACTTC.

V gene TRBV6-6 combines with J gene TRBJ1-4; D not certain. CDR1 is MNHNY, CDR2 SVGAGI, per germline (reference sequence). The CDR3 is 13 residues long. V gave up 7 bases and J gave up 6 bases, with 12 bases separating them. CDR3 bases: TGTGCCAGCACGGTTGATCTCTATGAAAAACTGTTTTTT. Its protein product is CASTVDLYEKLFF.

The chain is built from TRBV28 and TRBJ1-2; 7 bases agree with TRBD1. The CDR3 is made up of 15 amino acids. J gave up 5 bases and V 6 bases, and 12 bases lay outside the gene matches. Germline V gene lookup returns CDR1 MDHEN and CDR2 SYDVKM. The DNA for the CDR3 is TGTGCCAGCAGCGGAAGGGGGACAGTCCGTTATGGCTACACCTTC. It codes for CASSGRGTVRYGYTF.

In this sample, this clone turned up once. The CDR3 DNA is TGTGCCAGCAGCGCCAAGACCGGGACACCGACCTACGAGCAGTACTTC. Protein: CASSAKTGTPTYEQYF. The chain employs TRBV5-4 and TRBJ2-7; tentatively, D is TRBD1 (6 bases). The CDR3 is made up of 16 amino acids. Germline V lookup: CDR1 SGHNT, CDR2 YYREEE (reference sequence). V was clipped by 4 bases and J by 2 bases, with 19 bases between them.

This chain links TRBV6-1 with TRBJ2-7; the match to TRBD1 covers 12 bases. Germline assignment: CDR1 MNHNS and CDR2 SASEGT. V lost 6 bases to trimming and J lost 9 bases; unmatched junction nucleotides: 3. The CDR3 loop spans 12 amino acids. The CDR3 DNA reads TGTGCCAGCAGAGGGACAGGGGGCGGGCAGTACTTC. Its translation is CASRGTGGGQYF.

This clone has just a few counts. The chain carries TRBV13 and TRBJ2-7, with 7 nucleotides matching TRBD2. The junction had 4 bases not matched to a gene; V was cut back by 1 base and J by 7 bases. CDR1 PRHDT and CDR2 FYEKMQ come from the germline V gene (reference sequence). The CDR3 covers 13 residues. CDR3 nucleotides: TGTGCCAGCAGCTTAGCGGGAGGCCGAGAGCAGTACTTC. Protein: CASSLAGGREQYF. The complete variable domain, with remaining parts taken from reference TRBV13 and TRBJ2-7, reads AAGVIQSPRHLIKEKRETATLKCYPIPRHDTVYWYQQGPGQDPQFLISFYEKMQSDKGSIPDRFSAQQFSDYHSELNMSSLELGDSALYFCASSLAGGREQYFGPGTRLTVT.

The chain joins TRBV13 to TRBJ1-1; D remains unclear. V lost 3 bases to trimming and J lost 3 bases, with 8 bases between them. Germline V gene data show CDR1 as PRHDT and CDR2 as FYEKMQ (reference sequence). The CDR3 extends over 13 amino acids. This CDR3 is CASSFRSDTEAFF. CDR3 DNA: TGTGCCAGCAGCTTCCGTTCAGACACTGAAGCTTTCTTT.

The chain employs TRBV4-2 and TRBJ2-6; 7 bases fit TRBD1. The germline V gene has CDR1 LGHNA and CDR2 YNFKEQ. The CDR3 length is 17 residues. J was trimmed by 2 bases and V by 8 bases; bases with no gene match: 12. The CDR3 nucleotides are TGTGCCAGCGTCCCAGACAGGGAGACTACTGGGGCCAACGTCCTGACTTTC. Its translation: CASVPDRETTGANVLTF.

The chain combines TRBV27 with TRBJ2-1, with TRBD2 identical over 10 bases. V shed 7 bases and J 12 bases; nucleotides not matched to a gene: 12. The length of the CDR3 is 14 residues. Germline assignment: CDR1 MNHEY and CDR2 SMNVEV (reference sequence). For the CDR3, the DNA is TGTGCCAGCACCGAAAGTCTAGCGGGAGACGGGCAGTTCTTC. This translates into CASTESLAGDGQFF.

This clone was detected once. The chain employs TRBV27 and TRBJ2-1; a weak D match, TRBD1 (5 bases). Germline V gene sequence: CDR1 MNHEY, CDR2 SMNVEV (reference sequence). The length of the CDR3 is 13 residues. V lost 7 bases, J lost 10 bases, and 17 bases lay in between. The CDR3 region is CASIFRETAEQFF. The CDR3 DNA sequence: TGTGCCAGCATTTTCAGGGAAACCGCGGAGCAGTTCTTC.

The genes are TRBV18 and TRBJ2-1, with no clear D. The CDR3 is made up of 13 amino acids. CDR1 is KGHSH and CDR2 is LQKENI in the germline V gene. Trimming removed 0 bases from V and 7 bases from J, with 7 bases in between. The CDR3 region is CASSPPSGNEQFF. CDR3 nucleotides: TGTGCCAGCTCACCACCGTCAGGAAATGAGCAGTTCTTC.

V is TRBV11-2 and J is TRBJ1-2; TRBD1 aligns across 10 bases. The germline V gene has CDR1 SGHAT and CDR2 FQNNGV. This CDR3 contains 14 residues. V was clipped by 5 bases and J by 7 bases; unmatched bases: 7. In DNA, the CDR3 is TGTGCCAGCAGCGTCGGGACAGGGGATTTTGGCTACACCTTC. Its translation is CASSVGTGDFGYTF.

CDR3 sequence reads: CASSLLTPGETQYF. CDR3 nucleotide sequence: TGCGCCAGCAGCTTGTTGACCCCGGGGGAGACCCAGTACTTC. This rearrangement joins TRBV5-1 to TRBJ2-5; perhaps TRBD2 as D (5 bases). This CDR3 region has 14 residues. Per germline, CDR1 SGHRS and CDR2 YFSETQ. The V and J ends lost 1 base and 5 bases respectively, with 12 bases between them.

The CDR3 sequence is CASSLYVGVGLGGYTF. CDR3 nucleotides: TGTGCCAGCAGTTTATACGTCGGGGTTGGGTTGGGTGGCTACACCTTC. This sequence joins TRBV27 and TRBJ1-2; D ambiguous. The CDR3 covers 16 residues. V lost 1 base to trimming and J lost 7 bases, with 19 bases between them. Germline V gene data show CDR1 as MNHEY and CDR2 as SMNVEV (reference sequence).

The DNA for the CDR3 is TGTGCCAGCAGTGAAGCAAGCTTCAATGAGCAGTTCTTC. This gives the protein CASSEASFNEQFF. The genes are TRBV6-1 and TRBJ2-1; the D is unclear. CDR1 and CDR2 (germline): MNHNS, SASEGT. The CDR3 length is 13 residues. V was shortened by 0 bases and J by 6 bases, with 6 bases between the two germline ends.